The rows below give T cell receptor beta chains drawn from one sample of a study of cytomegalovirus exposure and HLA in healthy donors. The assay was immunoSEQ multiplex PCR, and TCRdb's table has in-frame clones only and misses some. The sample yields around 190,000 clones, of which the top ten take up around 0.95%. The sample consisted of PBMCs. These receptors all stem from a young woman in good health and CMV-seropositive. Each CDR3 is given with its conserved first and last residue. A D gene is named only where the DNA matches it firmly.

V gene,J gene,D gene,CDR3 protein,CDR3 DNA
TRBV7-6,TRBJ1-4,.,CASSLAGAGNEKLFF,TGTGCCAGCAGCTTAGCGGGGGCCGGGAATGAAAAACTGTTTTTT
TRBV11-2,TRBJ2-2,TRBD2,CASSLVAGEFGELFF,TGTGCCAGCAGCTTAGTGGCGGGAGAATTCGGGGAGCTGTTTTTT
TRBV28,TRBJ1-5,.,CASSFQNQPQHF,TGTGCCAGCAGTTTCCAGAATCAGCCCCAGCATTTT
TRBV7-9,TRBJ1-5,TRBD1,CASSLGGQGNQPQHF,TGTGCCAGCAGCTTGGGGGGACAGGGCAATCAGCCCCAGCATTTT
TRBV19,TRBJ2-7,TRBD2,CASSPGLEGYEQYF,TGTGCCAGTAGTCCCGGACTAGAGGGTTACGAGCAGTACTTC
TRBV7-9,TRBJ1-4,TRBD1,CASSNGQGQANEKLFF,TGTGCCAGCAGCAACGGACAGGGCCAAGCTAATGAAAAACTGTTTTTT
TRBV7-2,TRBJ2-1,.,CASSLAVGSREQFF,TGTGCCAGCAGCTTAGCGGTAGGGAGCCGTGAGCAGTTCTTC
TRBV2,TRBJ1-4,TRBD1,CASSPDRGLEKLFF,TGTGCCAGCAGTCCGGACAGGGGGCTCGAAAAACTGTTTTTT
TRBV18,TRBJ2-2,.,CASPQTEPNGELFF,TGTGCCAGCCCACAAACTGAACCTAACGGGGAGCTGTTTTTT
TRBV10-3,TRBJ1-5,.,CAISEGQNQPQHF,TGTGCCATCAGTGAGGGACAAAATCAGCCCCAGCATTTT
TRBV4-1,TRBJ1-3,TRBD1,CASSQEQRVGGGNTIYF,TGCGCCAGCAGCCAAGAGCAACGAGTAGGGGGCGGAAACACCATATATTTT
TRBV5-1,TRBJ2-1,TRBD1,CASSLGQGAGNEQFF,TGCGCCAGCAGCTTAGGACAGGGGGCGGGCAATGAGCAGTTCTTC
TRBV19,TRBJ2-2,.,CASSMYGARTGELFF,TGTGCCAGTAGTATGTATGGGGCGCGGACCGGGGAGCTGTTTTTT
TRBV10-3,TRBJ2-7,.,CAITSRVGHEQYF,TGTGCCATCACGTCGCGGGTAGGCCACGAGCAGTACTTC
TRBV6-1,TRBJ2-7,.,CASSEVERHEQYF,TGTGCCAGCAGTGAAGTCGAGCGCCACGAGCAGTACTTC
TRBV5-4,TRBJ2-7,.,CASSSSVGLALYEQYF,TGTGCCAGCAGCTCCTCGGTAGGGCTAGCGTTATACGAGCAGTACTTC
TRBV28,TRBJ2-3,.,CASSLVRWGPGLTQYF,TGTGCCAGCAGTTTAGTCCGGTGGGGCCCCGGTTTGACGCAGTATTTT
TRBV10-3,TRBJ2-1,TRBD1,CAISDRSGTENEQFF,TGTGCCATCAGTGACCGATCCGGGACAGAGAATGAGCAGTTCTTC
TRBV10-3,TRBJ2-1,TRBD1,CAILDRSYNEQFF,TGTGCCATCTTGGACAGGTCCTACAATGAGCAGTTCTTC
TRBV6-1,TRBJ1-1,.,CASSRTHMNTEAFF,TGTGCCAGCAGTCGAACCCACATGAACACTGAAGCTTTCTTT
TRBV5-5,TRBJ1-1,TRBD1,CASSLLQGAGFTEAFF,TGTGCCAGTAGCCTTCTACAGGGGGCAGGTTTCACTGAAGCTTTCTTT
TRBV27,TRBJ1-2,TRBD1,CASSPRDSYYGYTF,TGTGCCAGCAGTCCAAGGGACAGTTACTATGGCTACACCTTC